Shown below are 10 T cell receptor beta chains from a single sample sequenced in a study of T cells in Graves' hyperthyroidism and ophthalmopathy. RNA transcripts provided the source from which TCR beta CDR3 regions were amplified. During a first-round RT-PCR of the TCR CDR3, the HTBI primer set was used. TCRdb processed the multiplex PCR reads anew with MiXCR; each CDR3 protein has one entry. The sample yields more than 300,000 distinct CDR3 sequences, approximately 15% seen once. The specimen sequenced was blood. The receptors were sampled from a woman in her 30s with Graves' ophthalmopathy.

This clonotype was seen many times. The CDR3 spells CASSLTERYGYTF. The CDR3 nucleotides read TGCGCCAGCAGCTTAACCGAAAGATATGGCTACACCTTC. V gene TRBV5-1 combines with J gene TRBJ1-2, with D unclear. Germline V gene lookup returns CDR1 SGHRS and CDR2 YFSETQ. Deletions cut 2 bases from V and 5 bases from J, with 10 bases between. CDR3 size: 13 residues.

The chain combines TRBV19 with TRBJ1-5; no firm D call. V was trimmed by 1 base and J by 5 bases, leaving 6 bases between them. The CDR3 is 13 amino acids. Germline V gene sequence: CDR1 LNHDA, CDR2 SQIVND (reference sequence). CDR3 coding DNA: TGTGCCAGTAGTATAGTTTTCGATCAGCCCCAGCATTTT. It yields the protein CASSIVFDQPQHF.

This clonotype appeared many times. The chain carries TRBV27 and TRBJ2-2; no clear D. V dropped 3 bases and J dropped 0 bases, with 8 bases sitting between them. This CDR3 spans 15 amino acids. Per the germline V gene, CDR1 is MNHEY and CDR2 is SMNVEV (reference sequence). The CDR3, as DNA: TGTGCCAGCAGTTTCGTACAGCCGAACACCGGGGAGCTGTTTTTT. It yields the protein CASSFVQPNTGELFF.

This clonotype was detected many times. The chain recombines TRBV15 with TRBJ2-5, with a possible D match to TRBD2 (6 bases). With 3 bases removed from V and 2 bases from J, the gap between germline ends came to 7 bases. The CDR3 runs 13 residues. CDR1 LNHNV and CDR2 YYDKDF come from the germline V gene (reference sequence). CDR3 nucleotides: TGTGCCACCAGCAGGCGGGGACAAGAGACCCAGTACTTC. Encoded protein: CATSRRGQETQYF.

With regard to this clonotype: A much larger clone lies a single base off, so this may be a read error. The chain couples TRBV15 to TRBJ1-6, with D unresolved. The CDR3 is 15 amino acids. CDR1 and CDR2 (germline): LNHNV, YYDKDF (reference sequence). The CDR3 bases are TGTGTCACCAGCAGAGATCCGGAAACAGAGTCACCCCTCCACTTT. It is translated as CVTSRDPETESPLHF.

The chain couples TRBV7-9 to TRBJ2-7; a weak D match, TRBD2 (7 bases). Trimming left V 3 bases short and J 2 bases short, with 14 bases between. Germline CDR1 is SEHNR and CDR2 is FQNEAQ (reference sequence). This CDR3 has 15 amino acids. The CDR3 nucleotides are TGTGCCAGCAGCTTCAGGGGAGGGGATACCTACGAGCAGTACTTC. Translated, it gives CASSFRGGDTYEQYF.

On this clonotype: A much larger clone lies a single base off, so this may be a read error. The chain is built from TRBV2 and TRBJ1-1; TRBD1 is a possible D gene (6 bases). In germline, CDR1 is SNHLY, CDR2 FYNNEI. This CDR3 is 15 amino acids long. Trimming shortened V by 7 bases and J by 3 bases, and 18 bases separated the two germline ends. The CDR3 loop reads CASTHYYRVDTEAFF. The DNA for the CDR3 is TGTGCCAGCACCCACTACTACAGGGTGGACACTGAAGCTTTCTTT.

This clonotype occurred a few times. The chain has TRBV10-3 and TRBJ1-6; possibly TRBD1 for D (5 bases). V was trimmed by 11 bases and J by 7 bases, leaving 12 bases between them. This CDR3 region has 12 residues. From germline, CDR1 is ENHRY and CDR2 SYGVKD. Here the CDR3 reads CAARSGNSPLHF. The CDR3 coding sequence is TGTGCCGCGCGATCAGGGAATTCACCCCTCCACTTT.

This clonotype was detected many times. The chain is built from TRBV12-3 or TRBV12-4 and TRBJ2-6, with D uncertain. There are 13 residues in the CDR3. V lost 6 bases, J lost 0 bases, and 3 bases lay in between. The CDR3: CASRISGANVLTF. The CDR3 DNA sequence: TGTGCCAGCAGAATCTCTGGGGCCAACGTCCTGACTTTC.

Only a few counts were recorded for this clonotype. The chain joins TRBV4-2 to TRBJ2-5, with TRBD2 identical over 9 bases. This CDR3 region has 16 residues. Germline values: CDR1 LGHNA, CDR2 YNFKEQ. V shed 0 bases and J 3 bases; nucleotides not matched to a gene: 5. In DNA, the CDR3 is TGTGCCAGCAGCCAAGATGGGGTAGCGGGGGAAGAGACCCAGTACTTC. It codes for CASSQDGVAGEETQYF.